The clone carrying this T cell receptor beta chain was seen a single time. The junction and the germline gene differ at one end; a read error may be behind it. Germline CDR1 reads LNHDA; CDR2 reads SQIVND (reference sequence). This CDR3 is 17 amino acids long. This sample is drawn from a study of tumor-infiltrating lymphocytes in oesophageal squamous cell carcinoma. TCRdb analysed the PCR reads with MiXCR anew, one entry per CDR3 protein. The sample has approximately 18,000 distinct CDR3 sequences, roughly two fifths seen once; the top ten hold 18%. The source is a female donor with esophageal squamous cell carcinoma. Material for sequencing was normal esophageal tissue next to the tumor. The J gene is TRBJ2-4, the V gene TRBV19, with TRBD2 matching 8 bases. CDR3 nucleotides: TGTGCCAGTACCAACCTACTAAGCGGGAGCTCCTACAATGAGCAGTACTTT. It is translated as CASTNLLSGSSYNEQYF. The whole variable domain, filled in from reference TRBV19 and TRBJ2-4, reads DGGITQSPKYLFRKEGQNVTLSCEQNLNHDAMYWYRQDPGQGLRLIYYSQIVNDFQKGDIAEGYSVSREKKESFPLTVTSAQKNPTAFYLCASTNLLSGSSYNEQYFGAGTRLSVL.